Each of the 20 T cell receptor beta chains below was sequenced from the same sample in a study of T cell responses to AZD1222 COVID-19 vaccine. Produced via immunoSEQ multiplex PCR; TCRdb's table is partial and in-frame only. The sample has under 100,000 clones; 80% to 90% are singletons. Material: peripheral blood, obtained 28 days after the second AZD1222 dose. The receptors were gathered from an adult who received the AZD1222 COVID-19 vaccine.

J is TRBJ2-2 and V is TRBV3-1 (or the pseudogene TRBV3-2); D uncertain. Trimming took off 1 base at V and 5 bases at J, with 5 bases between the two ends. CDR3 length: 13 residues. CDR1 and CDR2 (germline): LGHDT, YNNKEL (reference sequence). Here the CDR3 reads CASSQARTGELFF. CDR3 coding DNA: TGTGCCAGCAGCCAAGCCAGGACCGGGGAGCTGTTTTTT.

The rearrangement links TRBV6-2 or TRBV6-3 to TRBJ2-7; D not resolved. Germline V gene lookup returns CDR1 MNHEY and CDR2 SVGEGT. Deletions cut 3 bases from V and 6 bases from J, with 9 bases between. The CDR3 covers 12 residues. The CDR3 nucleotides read TGTGCCAGCAGTTATGTGGGAAGCGAGCAGTACGTC. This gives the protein CASSYVGSEQYV.

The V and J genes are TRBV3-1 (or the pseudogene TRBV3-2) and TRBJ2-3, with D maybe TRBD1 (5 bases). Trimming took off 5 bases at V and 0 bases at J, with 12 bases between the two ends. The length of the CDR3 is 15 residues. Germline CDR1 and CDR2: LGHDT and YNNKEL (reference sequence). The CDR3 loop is CASSSRTLSTDTQYF. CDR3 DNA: TGTGCCAGCAGCTCGCGGACACTTAGCACAGATACGCAGTATTTT.

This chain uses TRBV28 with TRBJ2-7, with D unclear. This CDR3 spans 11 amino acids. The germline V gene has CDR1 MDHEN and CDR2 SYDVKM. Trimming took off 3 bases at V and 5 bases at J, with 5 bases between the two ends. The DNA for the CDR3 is TGTGCCAGCAGTTTCGTTGACGAGCAGTACTTC. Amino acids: CASSFVDEQYF.

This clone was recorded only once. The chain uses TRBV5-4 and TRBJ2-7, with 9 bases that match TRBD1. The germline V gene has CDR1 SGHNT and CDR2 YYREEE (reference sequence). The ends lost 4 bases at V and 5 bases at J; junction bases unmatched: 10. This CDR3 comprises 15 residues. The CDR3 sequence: CASSTPGQGLNEQYF. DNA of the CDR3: TGTGCCAGCAGCACCCCGGGACAGGGTTTGAACGAGCAGTACTTC.

In DNA form, the CDR3 reads TGTGCCAGCAGCGAATCAGGGGCAAGGGGCTATGGCTACACCTTC. Its protein is CASSESGARGYGYTF. V usage is TRBV5-5 and J usage is TRBJ1-2, with D perhaps matching TRBD1 (6 bases). Germline CDR1 is SGHKS and CDR2 is YYEKEE (reference sequence). Trimming took 4 bases from V and 4 from J, leaving 17 bases between them. This CDR3 is 15 amino acids long.

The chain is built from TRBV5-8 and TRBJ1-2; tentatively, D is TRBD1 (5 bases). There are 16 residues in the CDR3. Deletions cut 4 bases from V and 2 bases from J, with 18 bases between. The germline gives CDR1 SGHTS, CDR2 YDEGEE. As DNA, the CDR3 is TGTGCCAGCAGCCAGGGATCGGCCAGTAGAAACTATGGCTACACCTTC. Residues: CASSQGSASRNYGYTF.

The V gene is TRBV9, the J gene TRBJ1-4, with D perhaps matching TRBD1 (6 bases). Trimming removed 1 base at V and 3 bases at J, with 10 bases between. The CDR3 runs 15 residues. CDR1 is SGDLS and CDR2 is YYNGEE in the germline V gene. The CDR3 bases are TGTGCCAGCAGCGTAACAGGGATTGCTAATGAAAAACTGTTTTTT. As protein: CASSVTGIANEKLFF.

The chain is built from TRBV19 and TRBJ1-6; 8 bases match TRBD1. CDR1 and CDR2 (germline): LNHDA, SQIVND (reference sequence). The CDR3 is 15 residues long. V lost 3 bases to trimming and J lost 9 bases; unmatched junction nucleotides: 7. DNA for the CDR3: TGTGCCAGTAGTATCCAGCAGGGGGCGTCTTCACCCCTCCACTTT. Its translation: CASSIQQGASSPLHF.

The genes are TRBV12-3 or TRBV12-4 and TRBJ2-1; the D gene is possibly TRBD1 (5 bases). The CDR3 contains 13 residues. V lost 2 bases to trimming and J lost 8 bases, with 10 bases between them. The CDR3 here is CASSLLGADEQFF. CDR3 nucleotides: TGTGCCAGCAGTTTATTAGGGGCCGATGAGCAGTTCTTC.

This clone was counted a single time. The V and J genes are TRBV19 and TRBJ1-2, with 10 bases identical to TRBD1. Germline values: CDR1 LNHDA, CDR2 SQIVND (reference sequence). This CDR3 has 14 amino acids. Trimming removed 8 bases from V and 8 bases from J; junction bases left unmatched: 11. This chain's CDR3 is CASATGGATKGYTF. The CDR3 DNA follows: TGTGCCAGTGCGACAGGGGGCGCGACGAAGGGCTACACCTTC.

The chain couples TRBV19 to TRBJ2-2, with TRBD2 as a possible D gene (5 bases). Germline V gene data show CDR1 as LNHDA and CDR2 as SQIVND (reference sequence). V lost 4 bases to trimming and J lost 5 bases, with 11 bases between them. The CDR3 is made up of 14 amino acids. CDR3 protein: CASSTTRVTGELFF. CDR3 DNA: TGTGCCAGTAGTACGACGAGGGTAACCGGGGAGCTGTTTTTT.

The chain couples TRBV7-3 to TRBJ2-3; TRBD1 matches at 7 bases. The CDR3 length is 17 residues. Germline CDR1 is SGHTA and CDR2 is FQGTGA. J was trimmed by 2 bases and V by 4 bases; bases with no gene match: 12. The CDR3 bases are TGTGCCAGCAGCTCCATTTTAGGACAGGCCCCCACAGATACGCAGTATTTT. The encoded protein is CASSSILGQAPTDTQYF.

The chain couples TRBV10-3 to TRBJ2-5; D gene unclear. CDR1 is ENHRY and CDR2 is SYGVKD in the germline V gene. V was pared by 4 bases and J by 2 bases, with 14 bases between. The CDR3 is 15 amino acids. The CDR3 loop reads CAISGQDLGQETQYF. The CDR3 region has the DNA TGTGCCATCAGTGGTCAAGATTTGGGGCAAGAGACCCAGTACTTC.

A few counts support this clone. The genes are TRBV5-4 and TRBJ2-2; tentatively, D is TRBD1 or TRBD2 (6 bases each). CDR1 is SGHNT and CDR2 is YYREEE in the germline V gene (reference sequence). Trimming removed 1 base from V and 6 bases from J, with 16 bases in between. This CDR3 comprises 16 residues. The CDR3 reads CASSLRGESRAGELFF. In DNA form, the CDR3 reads TGTGCCAGCAGCTTGAGGGGGGAAAGTCGGGCCGGGGAGCTGTTTTTT.

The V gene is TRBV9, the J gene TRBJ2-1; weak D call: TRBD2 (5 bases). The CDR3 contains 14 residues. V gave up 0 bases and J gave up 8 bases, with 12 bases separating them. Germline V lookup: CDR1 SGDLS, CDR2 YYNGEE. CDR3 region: CASSVATGSDEQFF. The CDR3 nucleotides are TGTGCCAGCAGCGTAGCTACGGGATCGGATGAGCAGTTCTTC.

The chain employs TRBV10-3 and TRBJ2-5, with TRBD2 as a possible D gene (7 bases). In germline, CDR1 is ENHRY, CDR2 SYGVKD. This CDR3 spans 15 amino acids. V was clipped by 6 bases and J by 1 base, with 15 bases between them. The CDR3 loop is CAISSVGGGQETQYF. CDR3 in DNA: TGTGCCATCAGCTCCGTAGGGGGGGGCCAAGAGACCCAGTACTTC.

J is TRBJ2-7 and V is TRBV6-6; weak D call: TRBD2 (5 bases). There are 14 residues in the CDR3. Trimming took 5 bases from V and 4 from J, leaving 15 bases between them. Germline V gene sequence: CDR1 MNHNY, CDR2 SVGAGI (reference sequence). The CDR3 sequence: CASSPGKAGYEQYF. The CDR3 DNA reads TGTGCCAGCAGTCCCGGGAAGGCCGGGTACGAGCAGTACTTC.

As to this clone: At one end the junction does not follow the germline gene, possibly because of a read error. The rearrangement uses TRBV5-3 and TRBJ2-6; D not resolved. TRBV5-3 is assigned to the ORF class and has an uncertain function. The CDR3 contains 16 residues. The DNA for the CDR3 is TGTGCCAGAAGCTTGATTCGCGGCTCTCGGGCCAACGTCCTGACTTTC. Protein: CARSLIRGSRANVLTF.

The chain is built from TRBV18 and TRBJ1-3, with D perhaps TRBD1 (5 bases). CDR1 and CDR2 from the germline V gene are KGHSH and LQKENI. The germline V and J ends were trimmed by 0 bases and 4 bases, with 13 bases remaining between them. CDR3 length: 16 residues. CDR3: CASSPPSAGKGNTIYF. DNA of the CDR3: TGTGCCAGCTCACCACCTTCGGCAGGGAAGGGAAACACCATATATTTT.